One sample yielded the 21 T cell receptor beta chains listed below, sequenced in a study of shared clonotypes between healthy human individuals. TCRdb keeps only in-frame clones here, not all; method: immunoSEQ multiplex PCR. There are roughly 890,000 clones in the sample; 80% to 95% occur only once, and less than 25% lies in the top ten. Cells designated naive CD8 were CD45RO-negative and were positively selected for CCR7, with terminally differentiated effector memory CD45RA+ cells excluded. Source material: naive CD8+ T cells sorted from blood. The receptors stem from a man aged 30 to 39 in good health.

V is TRBV25-1 and J is TRBJ2-6; D possibly corresponds to TRBD1 (5 bases). V was shortened by 3 bases and J by 11 bases, with 14 bases between the two germline ends. This CDR3 spans 14 amino acids. Germline-derived CDR1 and CDR2 are MGHDK and SYGVNS. CDR3 protein: CASSEGKGFDVLTF. CDR3 sequence (DNA): TGTGCCAGCAGTGAGGGAAAGGGGTTTGACGTCCTGACTTTC.

The chain carries TRBV5-6 and TRBJ2-7; 8 bases are shared with TRBD2. In germline, CDR1 is SGHDT, CDR2 YYEEEE. The CDR3 runs to 14 residues. The ends lost 0 bases at V and 4 bases at J; junction bases unmatched: 3. The CDR3, as DNA: TGTGCCAGCAGCTTGGCGGGAGGGGTGTACGAGCAGTACTTC. Its protein is CASSLAGGVYEQYF.

This chain links TRBV27 with TRBJ2-7; D uncertain. Trimming shortened V by 5 bases and J by 3 bases, and 14 bases separated the two germline ends. The CDR3 is made up of 14 amino acids. The germline V gene encodes CDR1 MNHEY and CDR2 SMNVEV (reference sequence). In nucleotides, the CDR3 is TGTGCCAGCAGTAGGTCAACCTCGATCTACGAGCAGTACTTC. Its protein product is CASSRSTSIYEQYF.

This clone occurred once. This sample also contains other DNA sequences that code for the same CDR3. The rearrangement links TRBV7-2 to TRBJ2-3, with D possibly TRBD2 on 5 matching bases. The CDR3 loop spans 15 amino acids. Germline CDR1 SGHTA, CDR2 FQGNSA. Trimming removed 3 bases from V and 0 bases from J, with 10 bases in between. The CDR3, as DNA: TGTGCCAGCAGCTTGGCGAGCGGTAGCACAGATACGCAGTATTTT. Translated: CASSLASGSTDTQYF.

The chain is built from TRBV29-1 and TRBJ2-3; D possibly corresponds to TRBD1 (6 bases). Germline values: CDR1 SQVTM, CDR2 ANQGSEA. The CDR3 runs to 17 residues. V lost 3 bases and J 9 bases, leaving 28 bases between the germline ends. CDR3 protein: CSVDNPEDRRLALTQYF. The DNA for the CDR3 is TGCAGCGTTGATAATCCGGAGGACAGACGTTTAGCTTTAACGCAGTATTTT.

This clone is a singleton in its sample. The chain links TRBV27 to TRBJ1-5; D not certain. Germline V CDR1 and CDR2: MNHEY, SMNVEV (reference sequence). The CDR3 is 15 residues long. Trimming left V 6 bases short and J 5 bases short, with 17 bases between. CDR3 nucleotide sequence: TGTGCCAGCAGGGGATGGAGCAATATGGATCAGCCCCAGCATTTT. It yields the protein CASRGWSNMDQPQHF.

This chain joins TRBV6-1 and TRBJ1-1, with unresolved D. The CDR3 spans 15 residues. In germline, CDR1 is MNHNS, CDR2 SASEGT. The V end lost 2 bases, the J end lost 7 bases, and 17 bases lay between the germline ends. CDR3 in amino acids: CASSEIRGWTGEAFF. The DNA for the CDR3 is TGTGCCAGCAGTGAAATCCGGGGTTGGACGGGTGAAGCTTTCTTT.

This clone appeared a few times. The V call is TRBV5-1, the J call TRBJ2-5; maybe TRBD2 (7 bases). The CDR3 runs to 14 residues. Germline V gene sequence: CDR1 SGHRS, CDR2 YFSETQ. Trimming cost V 6 bases and J 5 bases, with 17 bases left between them. CDR3 DNA: TGCGCCAGCACCCTTGGGGGGGGCCGTGAGACCCAGTACTTC. Translating gives CASTLGGGRETQYF.

The chain's CDR3 is CAWTPQGLLSNQPQHF. DNA for the CDR3: TGTGCCTGGACTCCGCAGGGACTGCTCAGCAATCAGCCCCAGCATTTT. The chain links TRBV30 to TRBJ1-5, with TRBD1 as a possible D gene (5 bases). This CDR3 is built from 16 residues. Germline V lookup: CDR1 GTSNPN, CDR2 SVGIG (reference sequence). Trimming shortened V by 4 bases and J by 1 base, and 17 bases separated the two germline ends.

The chain has TRBV30 and TRBJ2-1; TRBD2 agrees at 8 bases. V lost 1 base, J lost 6 bases, and 2 bases stayed unmatched. Germline V CDR1 and CDR2: GTSNPN, SVGIG (reference sequence). The CDR3 length is 13 residues. The CDR3 coding sequence is TGTGCCTGGAGTGACGGGAGGGCCAATGAGCAGTTCTTC. It specifies CAWSDGRANEQFF.

V and J are TRBV7-9 and TRBJ2-7; no firm D call. The CDR3 contains 15 residues. The ends were cut back, 0 bases at V and 0 bases at J, with 9 bases in the middle. Germline V gene sequence: CDR1 SEHNR, CDR2 FQNEAQ (reference sequence). This CDR3 is CASSLAPAYSYEQYF. Written as DNA, the CDR3 is TGTGCCAGCAGCTTAGCCCCAGCGTACTCCTACGAGCAGTACTTC.

The rearrangement uses TRBV27 and TRBJ1-2; D gene unclear. The CDR3 has 13 residues. CDR1 is MNHEY, CDR2 SMNVEV, per germline (reference sequence). The V end lost 6 bases, the J end lost 4 bases, and 12 bases lay between the germline ends. The CDR3 here is CASSPSVAYGYTF. The CDR3 DNA reads as TGTGCCAGCAGCCCCTCAGTAGCCTATGGCTACACCTTC.

This clone occurred a few times. The chain combines TRBV27 with TRBJ2-7; D remains unclear. Germline V gives CDR1 MNHEY, CDR2 SMNVEV (reference sequence). This CDR3 has 13 amino acids. The V and J ends lost 8 bases and 6 bases respectively, with 17 bases between them. The CDR3 loop reads CASRVSRSAEQYF. The CDR3 DNA reads TGTGCCAGCCGTGTCTCAAGGAGCGCCGAGCAGTACTTC.

This clone came up a few times. The rearrangement joins TRBV2 to TRBJ1-4; unclear D gene. CDR3 length: 15 amino acids. Trimming shortened V by 7 bases and J by 8 bases, and 20 bases separated the two germline ends. Germline V CDR1 and CDR2: SNHLY, FYNNEI. The CDR3 nucleotides read TGTGCCAGCATTATCTCGTCAAACTTGGGGGAAAAACTGTTTTTT. It encodes CASIISSNLGEKLFF.

The genes are TRBV7-9 and TRBJ2-2, with 7 bases matching TRBD1. CDR3 length: 16 amino acids. CDR1 and CDR2 (germline): SEHNR, FQNEAQ (reference sequence). V trimming: 1 base; J trimming: 4 bases; junction bases outside the gene matches: 6. The CDR3 DNA reads TGTGCCAGCAGCTTAGGAGGGGGCGCTGGCACCGGGGAGCTGTTTTTT. Translation gives CASSLGGGAGTGELFF.

This chain joins TRBV29-1 and TRBJ2-1; the D gene is possibly TRBD1 (5 bases). CDR3 length: 13 amino acids. The V and J ends lost 3 bases and 2 bases respectively, with 8 bases between them. CDR1 is SQVTM and CDR2 is ANQGSEA in the germline V gene. The CDR3 region is CSVEIRAYNEQFF. In DNA form, the CDR3 reads TGCAGCGTTGAGATCAGGGCCTACAATGAGCAGTTCTTC.

V is TRBV28 and J is TRBJ2-2, with 7 bases fitting TRBD2. CDR1 is MDHEN, CDR2 SYDVKM, per germline. V shed 1 base and J 1 base; nucleotides not matched to a gene: 3. The CDR3 loop spans 16 amino acids. CDR3 residues: CASSLYGGRNTGELFF. The CDR3 DNA sequence: TGTGCCAGCAGTTTATATGGCGGGAGGAACACCGGGGAGCTGTTTTTT.

The V gene is TRBV6-5, the J gene TRBJ2-2; 12 positions agree with TRBD2. There are 15 residues in the CDR3. The trim removed 5 bases at V and 5 bases at J, leaving 3 bases unmatched. Germline lookup yields CDR1 MNHEY and CDR2 SVGAGI. The CDR3 protein is CASSVTSGSTGELFF. CDR3 DNA sequence: TGTGCCAGCAGTGTGACTAGCGGGAGTACCGGGGAGCTGTTTTTT.

The J gene is TRBJ2-5, the V gene TRBV27, with 12 nucleotides matching TRBD2. CDR1 and CDR2 from the germline V gene are MNHEY and SMNVEV (reference sequence). With V trimmed by 6 bases and J by 1 base, 3 bases remained unmatched. The CDR3 has 15 residues. As DNA, the CDR3 is TGTGCCAGCAGCCTACTAGCGGGAGGCCAAGAGACCCAGTACTTC. The encoded protein is CASSLLAGGQETQYF.

The rearrangement joins TRBV28 to TRBJ1-4; tentative D call: TRBD1 (6 bases). In germline, CDR1 is MDHEN, CDR2 SYDVKM. V lost 6 bases to trimming and J lost 5 bases, with 13 bases between them. The CDR3 has 14 residues. CDR3 residues: CASRVQGLNEKLFF. The CDR3 DNA reads as TGTGCCAGCAGGGTACAGGGTCTGAATGAAAAACTGTTTTTT.

The V call is TRBV6-6, the J call TRBJ1-1; no clear D. The V and J ends lost 7 bases and 0 bases respectively, with 9 bases between them. CDR1 and CDR2 (germline): MNHNY, SVGAGI (reference sequence). This CDR3 is 13 amino acids long. The CDR3 sequence is CASTDIMNTEAFF. Here the CDR3 DNA reads TGTGCCAGCACCGACATCATGAACACTGAAGCTTTCTTT.